This record concerns one T cell receptor (beta chain) sequence. These data originate in a study of OX40 agonist ivuxolimab in advanced cancers. Study-wide background: Three patients had partial responses: one hepatocellular carcinoma, two cutaneous melanoma.

The data were produced by immunoSEQ multiplex PCR, yet TCRdb's version contains in-frame clones alone and is incomplete. The sample lists 55,000 to 90,000 clones; around nine tenths were seen once. Excluded were patients having autoimmune disease history or systemic immunosuppression. On cycle 4 day 1 and cycle 7 day 1, as well as at baseline, blood was sampled. This CDR3 has 15 residues. V dropped 6 bases and J dropped 5; count of bases not matched to a gene: 8. The germline gives CDR1 LGHNA, CDR2 YNFKEQ. Sequencing was performed on CD4+ or CD8+ T cells sorted from blood, taken in a trial of the OX40 agonist ivuxolimab. The chain carries TRBV4-2 and TRBJ1-1; 11 bases map to TRBD1. The TCR comes from an adult with an advanced solid tumor such as melanoma, head and neck, liver or kidney cancer. The CDR3 spells CASRQDRGRGTEAFF. Here the CDR3 DNA reads TGTGCCAGCAGACAGGACAGGGGGCGAGGGACTGAAGCTTTCTTT.